This is a list of T cell receptor beta chains from one sample in a study. From the RT-PCR reads, TCRdb called clonotypes with MiXCR, one entry per CDR3 protein. This table has about 700,000 distinct CDR3 sequences, 13% to 15% appearing once. Specimen: memory CD4+ T cells from blood. These receptor sequences come from a female donor in good health, serving as a healthy control. Both conserved end residues are part of each CDR3. The order of the fields is D gene, J gene, V gene, clone size, CDR3 DNA, CDR3 protein. D genes are given only for firm matches. The size entry is marked missing in some rows and otherwise reads once, few, many or a size class.

TRBD1,TRBJ1-6,TRBV5-1,once,TGCGCCAGCAGCCAAGGACAGGTGGATTCACCCCTCCACTTT,CASSQGQVDSPLHF
NA,TRBJ2-5,TRBV12-3/TRBV12-4,few,TGTGCCAGCACCTCTGGCCAGGGAGAGACCCAGTACTTC,CASTSGQGETQYF
NA,TRBJ2-2,TRBV6-6,many,TGTGCCCACGGTAGAGACGGGGAGCTGTTTTTT,CAHGRDGELFF
NA,TRBJ1-1,TRBV7-3,few,TGTGCCAGCAGCCCAGGTCCTTCTCCGGGGACTGAAGCTTTCTTT,CASSPGPSPGTEAFF
NA,TRBJ1-1,TRBV7-9,few,TGTGCCAACACAGGGTCGGGCACTGAAGCTTTCTTT,CANTGSGTEAFF
NA,TRBJ2-7,TRBV27,few,TGTGCCAGCAGTTTAGACACAGGGCGCTACGAGCAGTACTTC,CASSLDTGRYEQYF
NA,TRBJ2-1,TRBV5-5,few,TGTGCCAGCAGCTTGGGGACTGTTCAGCAGTTCTTC,CASSLGTVQQFF
NA,TRBJ2-1,TRBV7-2,NA,TGTGCCAGCAGCCACCAACGACACCCGCGGCGAGATTACAATGAGCAGTTCTTC,CASSHQRHPRRDYNEQFF
NA,TRBJ2-2,TRBV19,NA,TGTGCCAGTAGTATAGAAGCGTCGGGCGGGGAGCTGTTTTTT,CASSIEASGGELFF
NA,TRBJ2-5,TRBV9,few,TGTGCCAGCAGCGTAGGAGGGGATGAGACCCAGTACTTC,CASSVGGDETQYF
TRBD2,TRBJ2-1,TRBV7-2,many,TGTGCCAGCAGCTTAGATGGGCGGGGGGCTCGTTACAATGAGCAGTTCTTC,CASSLDGRGARYNEQFF
TRBD1,TRBJ2-7,TRBV24-1,few,TGTGCCACCAGTGATCCCGGGACAGGGGGCACGAACGAGCAGTACTTC,CATSDPGTGGTNEQYF
NA,TRBJ2-3,TRBV7-7,NA,TGTGCCAGCAGCCCTAGGCCCACCACAGATACGCAGTATTTT,CASSPRPTTDTQYF
NA,TRBJ1-4,TRBV5-5,NA,TGTGCCAGCAAAGCTGGGCGAGCTAATGAAAAACTGTTTTTT,CASKAGRANEKLFF
NA,TRBJ2-5,TRBV9,NA,TGTGCCAGCAGCCCCCATGCCCAGGGACAAGAGACCCAGTACTTC,CASSPHAQGQETQYF
TRBD1,TRBJ2-1,TRBV5-4,NA,TGTGCCAGCAGCAACCGGGACAGGGTTCTGGGTGAGCAGTTCTTC,CASSNRDRVLGEQFF
NA,TRBJ2-5,TRBV18,few,TGTGCCAGCTCACCACCTACGTCCCCGGAGACCCAGTACTTC,CASSPPTSPETQYF
NA,TRBJ2-5,TRBV28,NA,TGTGCCAGTTGTCAGGGGATGGAGACCCAGTACTTC,CASCQGMETQYF
NA,TRBJ2-1,TRBV14,few,TGTGCCAGCAGCCGGCCGGGACTCTCCTACAATGAGCAGTTCTTC,CASSRPGLSYNEQFF
TRBD1,TRBJ2-1,TRBV6-1,NA,TGTGCCAGCAGTGAAAGAGGGTGGGACAGGGGGCTCAATGAGCAGTTCTTC,CASSERGWDRGLNEQFF
NA,TRBJ1-2,TRBV11-2,NA,TGTGCCAGCAGCTTAGATCCCGGCAGGGTCGGCTACACCTTC,CASSLDPGRVGYTF